The 5 T cell receptor beta chains in this list originate from one sample, sequenced in a study of T cell changes during pregnancy in multiple sclerosis (dated by TCRdb to between 2018 and 2021). The library was obtained by the immunoSEQ multiplex PCR assay. The immuneACCESS repertoire file appears here via TCRdb, limited to in-frame rearrangements. These files lack a portion of the clones; in checked studies, under half of the deficit traces to unresolved V genes, and the cause of the others is not known. The sample table holds approximately 13,000 clones, of which about 87% were seen once. In total, the top ten clones hold 7.7% of the sample. Sequenced here: CD8+ T cells from peripheral blood mononuclear cells, sampled in the second trimester of pregnancy. Source of these receptors: a female donor in good health, enrolled as a control in a pregnancy study.

The chain links TRBV19 to TRBJ2-1; D not certain. This CDR3 has 15 amino acids. CDR1 is LNHDA and CDR2 is SQIVND in the germline V gene (reference sequence). V lost 3 bases, J lost 0 bases, and 9 bases lay in between. CDR3 amino acids: CASSIGHLSYNEQFF. The CDR3 DNA is TGTGCCAGTAGTATCGGTCACCTCTCCTACAATGAGCAGTTCTTC. Complete variable domain (other parts from reference TRBV19 and TRBJ2-1): DGGITQSPKYLFRKEGQNVTLSCEQNLNHDAMYWYRQDPGQGLRLIYYSQIVNDFQKGDIAEGYSVSREKKESFPLTVTSAQKNPTAFYLCASSIGHLSYNEQFFGPGTRLTVL.

CDR3 in amino acids: CATSRAFYSNTEAFF. The CDR3 DNA reads as TGTGCCACCAGCAGAGCCTTTTATTCGAACACTGAAGCTTTCTTT. The genes are TRBV15 and TRBJ1-1; D gene uncertain. Trimming took off 1 base at V and 1 base at J, with 10 bases between the two ends. CDR3 size: 15 residues. Germline CDR1 LNHNV, CDR2 YYDKDF (reference sequence).

V is TRBV9 and J is TRBJ2-6, with D unclear. Germline V gene data show CDR1 as SGDLS and CDR2 as YYNGEE. The ends were cut back, 6 bases at V and 0 bases at J, with 4 bases in the middle. The CDR3 consists of 13 residues. In nucleotides, the CDR3 is TGTGCCAGCACCAGCTCTGGGGCCAACGTCCTGACTTTC. Its translation is CASTSSGANVLTF.

The chain carries TRBV6-4 and TRBJ2-2; 8 bases are shared with TRBD2. Germline CDR1 reads MRHNA; CDR2 reads SNTAGT. CDR3 size: 14 residues. Trimming cost V 6 bases and J 7 bases; bases outside gene matches: 7. In DNA, the CDR3 is TGTGCCAGCAGCCTGACTAGCGAAGGCGGGGAGCTGTTTTTT. Protein product: CASSLTSEGGELFF.

The chain employs TRBV5-5 and TRBJ2-7, with 8 nucleotides matching TRBD1. Unmatched junction bases numbered 18, after V lost 4 bases and J lost 3 bases. Per germline, CDR1 SGHKS and CDR2 YYEKEE (reference sequence). The CDR3 contains 18 residues. DNA of the CDR3: TGTGCCAGCAGCCAGCTGAAACTTTGGACAGGGTTGAACTACGAGCAGTACTTC. Translating gives CASSQLKLWTGLNYEQYF.